Presented here are 17 T cell receptor beta chains from one specimen sequenced in a study of cytomegalovirus exposure and HLA in healthy donors. A multiplex PCR was run with 60 Vbeta primers and 13 Jbeta primers. Profiling relied on immunoSEQ multiplex PCR, and the TCRdb table lists in-frame clones only, not all of them. The repertoire includes about 160,000 clones, 82% of them detected once, and around 0.97% sits in the top ten. The sequencing input was PBMCs. The receptors here all came from a girl aged 2-10 years in good health and CMV-seropositive.

The V gene is TRBV5-8, the J gene TRBJ1-4; D gene unclear. CDR1 and CDR2 from the germline V gene are SGHTS and YDEGEE. This CDR3 region has 16 residues. Between the trimmed V and J ends, which lost 4 bases and 8 bases, there was a span of 21 bases. The CDR3 sequence: CASSIGIGTGVEKLFF. The CDR3 DNA follows: TGTGCCAGCAGCATAGGAATCGGAACCGGGGTGGAAAAACTGTTTTTT.

V gene TRBV28 combines with J gene TRBJ2-7; tentatively, D is TRBD2 (5 bases). Between the trimmed V and J ends, which lost 3 bases and 2 bases, there was a span of 8 bases. Germline V gene data show CDR1 as MDHEN and CDR2 as SYDVKM. The CDR3 spans 13 residues. The CDR3 DNA is TGTGCCAGCAGTTTCCTAGCAGCCTACGAGCAGTACTTC. This translates into CASSFLAAYEQYF.

This clone was picked up a small number of times. This rearrangement joins TRBV5-1 to TRBJ2-3, with TRBD2 matching over 13 bases. Germline V CDR1 and CDR2: SGHRS, YFSETQ. This CDR3 is built from 18 residues. Trimming took 4 bases from V and 3 from J; bases not matched to a gene: 11. The CDR3 DNA reads TGCGCCAGCAGCACCGGACTAGCGGGAGCGGGTAGGACAGATACGCAGTATTTT. As protein: CASSTGLAGAGRTDTQYF.

The chain recombines TRBV15 with TRBJ1-6; D remains unclear. Trimming removed 6 bases at V and 7 bases at J, with 10 bases between. The CDR3 runs 13 residues. CDR1 LNHNV and CDR2 YYDKDF come from the germline V gene (reference sequence). CDR3 coding DNA: TGTGCCACCAGGACCTACGGGAATTCACCCCTCCACTTT. Residues: CATRTYGNSPLHF. Full variable domain (remainder filled in from reference TRBV15 and TRBJ1-6): DAMVIQNPRYQVTQFGKPVTLSCSQTLNHNVMYWYQQKSSQAPKLLFHYYDKDFNNEADTPDNFQSRRPNTSFCFLDIRSPGLGDTAMYLCATRTYGNSPLHFGNGTRLTVT.

The chain recombines TRBV5-6 with TRBJ2-7, with 10 positions matching TRBD2. The CDR3 contains 17 residues. Germline V lookup: CDR1 SGHDT, CDR2 YYEEEE. With V trimmed by 3 bases and J by 4 bases, 13 bases remained unmatched. The CDR3 region is CASSSGPLLAGPYEQYF. CDR3 coding DNA: TGTGCCAGCAGCTCCGGCCCCCTACTAGCGGGACCGTACGAGCAGTACTTC.

J is TRBJ2-1 and V is TRBV7-9, with D maybe TRBD2 (7 bases). The V and J ends lost 8 bases and 9 bases respectively, with 11 bases between them. Germline V gene sequence: CDR1 SEHNR, CDR2 FQNEAQ (reference sequence). This CDR3 region has 11 residues. CDR3 protein: CASGGGGEQFF. The CDR3 region has the DNA TGTGCCAGCGGGGGGGGCGGTGAGCAGTTCTTC.

V and J are TRBV9 and TRBJ2-5, with a possible D match to TRBD1 (5 bases). V was pared by 2 bases and J by 2 bases, with 7 bases between. Germline V gives CDR1 SGDLS, CDR2 YYNGEE. CDR3 length: 13 amino acids. The chain's CDR3 is CASSVSGQETQYF. The DNA of the CDR3 is TGTGCCAGCAGCGTGTCAGGGCAAGAGACCCAGTACTTC.

The rearrangement links TRBV6-5 to TRBJ2-2; D might be TRBD2 (5 bases). V gave up 5 bases and J gave up 7 bases, with 14 bases separating them. This CDR3 contains 14 residues. Germline V gene sequence: CDR1 MNHEY, CDR2 SVGAGI. CDR3 protein: CASSATEAVGELFF. CDR3 nucleotide sequence: TGTGCCAGCAGTGCAACGGAGGCGGTCGGGGAGCTGTTTTTT.

This clone has more than one count but fewer than ten. The V call is TRBV30, the J call TRBJ1-3; possibly TRBD1 for D (6 bases). V lost 0 bases to trimming and J lost 4 bases, with 13 bases between them. From germline, CDR1 is GTSNPN and CDR2 SVGIG (reference sequence). The CDR3 totals 15 residues. The chain's CDR3 is CAWSVIQGFGNTIYF. The CDR3 DNA is TGTGCCTGGAGTGTAATACAGGGTTTCGGAAACACCATATATTTT.

The rearrangement links TRBV9 to TRBJ1-2; 12 positions match TRBD1. This CDR3 region has 15 residues. Trimming removed 4 bases from V and 3 bases from J; junction bases left unmatched: 4. Germline V CDR1 and CDR2: SGDLS, YYNGEE. The CDR3 DNA is TGTGCCAGCAGCCTCGGGACAGGGGGCCACTATGGCTACACCTTC. This codes for CASSLGTGGHYGYTF.

There are a few counts of this clone. The chain has TRBV7-9 and TRBJ2-7; TRBD2 aligns across 7 bases. This CDR3 comprises 16 residues. The J segment lost 4 bases and the V segment lost 2 bases, leaving 11 bases of the junction unmatched. Germline V gene lookup returns CDR1 SEHNR and CDR2 FQNEAQ (reference sequence). CDR3 coding DNA: TGTGCCAGCAGCTTAATTCGCGGGGGACTCCTATACGAGCAGTACTTC. It yields the protein CASSLIRGGLLYEQYF.

The chain recombines TRBV27 with TRBJ2-7; 9 nucleotides align to TRBD2. V was pared by 1 base and J by 7 bases, with 11 bases of the junction left unmatched. In germline, CDR1 is MNHEY, CDR2 SMNVEV (reference sequence). This CDR3 is built from 16 residues. This CDR3 reads CASSLLSVAGAGEQYF. CDR3 sequence (DNA): TGTGCCAGCAGTTTATTGTCGGTAGCGGGAGCGGGGGAGCAGTACTTC.

The rearrangement links TRBV4-1 to TRBJ1-4; TRBD1 matches at 10 bases. Trimming took 4 bases from V and 1 from J; bases not matched to a gene: 6. CDR3 size: 17 residues. CDR1 is MGHRA, CDR2 YSYEKL, per germline. CDR3 nucleotides: TGCGCCAGCAGCCGGACAGGGGGGGGGCAAACTAATGAAAAACTGTTTTTT. It is translated as CASSRTGGGQTNEKLFF.

The chain couples TRBV4-1 to TRBJ2-1; 11 bases map to TRBD1. The CDR3 is 14 residues long. J gave up 8 bases and V 4 bases, and 4 bases lay outside the gene matches. CDR1 is MGHRA, CDR2 YSYEKL, per germline. The CDR3 region is CASSRGQGVDEQFF. CDR3 nucleotides: TGCGCCAGCAGCCGGGGACAGGGGGTCGATGAGCAGTTCTTC.

The chain has TRBV6-1 and TRBJ1-5, with D maybe TRBD1 (5 bases). Germline CDR1 is MNHNS and CDR2 is SASEGT. V lost 1 base, J lost 9 bases, and 13 bases lay in between. The CDR3 totals 14 residues. The DNA for the CDR3 is TGTGCCAGCAGTGAAGGGGGGGGGATCGCGCCCCAGCATTTT. Its translation: CASSEGGGIAPQHF.

This chain connects TRBV19 to TRBJ1-2, with D possibly being TRBD1 (6 bases). CDR1 is LNHDA, CDR2 SQIVND, per germline (reference sequence). V shed 5 bases and J shed 3 bases, with 19 bases lying between them. The CDR3 spans 16 residues. The CDR3 protein is CASSQLEQGVDYGYTF. The CDR3, as DNA: TGTGCCAGTAGTCAGCTGGAACAGGGAGTAGACTATGGCTACACCTTC.

This chain uses TRBV28 with TRBJ1-1; D is unresolved. The CDR3 runs to 13 residues. From germline, CDR1 is MDHEN and CDR2 SYDVKM. The V end was cut by 3 bases, the J end by 7 bases, with 12 bases between. The CDR3 nucleotides read TGTGCCAGCAGTTTGGTAAGGGCGGGTGAAGCTTTCTTT. Translating gives CASSLVRAGEAFF.